The rows below give T cell receptor beta chains drawn from one sample of a study of CD8+ T cells in alopecia areata. TCRdb's copy holds only in-frame clones and misses some; the assay was immunoSEQ multiplex PCR. This table holds around 140,000 clones, approximately 51% found once. The input for sequencing was CD4+ T cells sorted from blood, taken at week 0. The receptors were gathered from a human donor with alopecia areata. Both conserved end residues are part of each CDR3. D genes are given only for firm matches. For some rows the clone size is stated as once, few or many, or as a class when expanded; others skip it.

CDR3: CASSLGLAGVGNEQYF
DNA: TGCGCCAGCAGCCTCGGACTAGCGGGTGTGGGGAACGAGCAGTACTTC
J: TRBJ2-7
V: TRBV5-1
size: NA
D: TRBD2

CDR3: CASSRSGMWEETQYF
DNA: TGCGCCAGCAGCCGGTCGGGTATGTGGGAAGAGACCCAGTACTTC
J: TRBJ2-5
V: TRBV4-1
size: NA
D: NA

CDR3: CASSQDGAGASLGTQYF
DNA: TGCGCCAGCAGCCAAGATGGCGCTGGGGCATCCCTTGGTACCCAGTACTTC
J: TRBJ2-5
V: TRBV4-1
size: few
D: NA

CDR3: CASSWTDVYGYTF
DNA: TGTGCCAGCAGTTGGACAGATGTCTATGGCTACACCTTC
J: TRBJ1-2
V: TRBV28
size: NA
D: NA

CDR3: CASSSSGLAGETNTYEQYF
DNA: TGTGCCAGCAGTAGTTCGGGACTAGCGGGAGAAACCAATACCTACGAGCAGTACTTC
J: TRBJ2-7
V: TRBV28
size: NA
D: TRBD2

CDR3: CSVDVAGVGYEQYF
DNA: TGCAGCGTTGATGTAGCGGGAGTAGGGTACGAGCAGTACTTC
J: TRBJ2-7
V: TRBV29-1
size: NA
D: TRBD2

CDR3: CASSLVVATSNEQFF
DNA: TGTGCCAGCAGCTTGGTGGTAGCGACTTCCAATGAGCAGTTCTTC
J: TRBJ2-1
V: TRBV5-6
size: NA
D: NA

CDR3: CASRGGNTEAFF
DNA: TGTGCCAGCCGGGGGGGAAACACTGAAGCTTTCTTT
J: TRBJ1-1
V: TRBV25-1
size: NA
D: NA

CDR3: CASSARGLYFGYTF
DNA: TGTGCCAGCAGTGCTAGGGGCCTTTATTTTGGCTACACCTTC
J: TRBJ1-2
V: TRBV2
size: NA
D: NA

CDR3: CSVGPGGSDTQYF
DNA: TGCAGCGTTGGTCCAGGGGGATCAGATACGCAGTATTTT
J: TRBJ2-3
V: TRBV29-1
size: few
D: TRBD1

CDR3: CATSRGQGTYEQYF
DNA: TGTGCCACCAGCAGAGGACAGGGCACCTACGAGCAGTACTTC
J: TRBJ2-7
V: TRBV15
size: NA
D: TRBD1